The clone carrying this TCR beta chain was detected a few times. The target antigen is unknown. CDR1 and CDR2 from the germline V gene are MNHEY and SVGAGI. V lost 4 bases to trimming and J lost 4 bases; unmatched junction nucleotides: 8. The CDR3 totals 17 residues. This specimen comes from a study of identical twins. The study, taken as a whole, reports: Zero-insertion results could be subject to partial confounding by invariant MAIT and iNKT cells. These conclusions were based on statistical analysis (cross-sectional, not following the same donors).

All of the donors were Caucasians in good health. TCRdb re-analysed the 5' RACE reads in MiXCR, keeping a single row per CDR3 protein. The table shows 550,000 to 800,000 distinct CDR3 sequences, with under 8.5% occurring only once. The same specimen was also included in a second study, on yellow fever vaccine responses in identical twins. Turning to that study: Twins' vaccine T cell response reportedly seemed partly convergent, partly personalized.

This sequence originates from a young woman in good health. Sequences were obtained from PBMCs. The rearrangement uses TRBV6-5 and TRBJ2-1; 12 nucleotides agree with TRBD2. The CDR3 region has the DNA TGTGCCAGCAGTTCCAACCGACTAGCGGGAGCGTACAATGAGCAGTTCTTC. This translates into CASSSNRLAGAYNEQFF.